A selection of T cell receptor beta chains follows, all from one sample in a study of spatial heterogeneity in lung cancer. In TCRdb, the 5' RACE reads were re-called with MiXCR into one record per CDR3 protein. The sample consists of approximately 52,000 distinct CDR3 sequences, roughly 7% of them appearing once. This sample comprised PBMCs, obtained at surgery. The source of these receptors is a female donor with early-stage non-small cell lung cancer. Each CDR3 is given with its conserved first and last residue. Each record gives: D gene, J gene, V gene, CDR3 length, clone size, CDR3 protein, CDR3 DNA. D genes are given only for firm matches. Expanded clones get a size class; other rows say once, few or many, or leave the size out.

d_gene: TRBD2; j_gene: TRBJ2-5; v_gene: TRBV20-1; len: 15; abundance: many; CDR3aa: CSARDSGGPTETQYF; CDR3nt: TGCAGTGCTAGAGACAGCGGGGGGCCTACGGAGACCCAGTACTTC
d_gene: TRBD1; j_gene: TRBJ1-1; v_gene: TRBV29-1; len: 13; abundance: many; CDR3aa: CSVDQGAHTEAFF; CDR3nt: TGCAGCGTTGATCAGGGGGCCCACACTGAAGCTTTCTTT
d_gene: -; j_gene: TRBJ2-7; v_gene: TRBV28; len: 13; abundance: many; CDR3aa: CASSTPPPGAQYF; CDR3nt: TGTGCCAGCAGTACGCCCCCCCCGGGGGCGCAGTACTTC
d_gene: TRBD1; j_gene: TRBJ2-7; v_gene: TRBV2; len: 15; abundance: few; CDR3aa: CASSDPARGPVEQYF; CDR3nt: TGTGCCAGCAGTGATCCTGCCAGGGGGCCGGTCGAGCAGTACTTC
d_gene: -; j_gene: TRBJ1-1; v_gene: TRBV6-5; len: 11; abundance: many; CDR3aa: CASRGNTEAFF; CDR3nt: TGTGCCAGCAGAGGTAACACTGAAGCTTTCTTT
d_gene: -; j_gene: TRBJ2-7; v_gene: TRBV2; len: 13; abundance: many; CDR3aa: CASSPEGAYEQYF; CDR3nt: TGTGCCAGCAGTCCGGAGGGTGCTTACGAGCAGTACTTC
d_gene: TRBD1; j_gene: TRBJ2-3; v_gene: TRBV5-4; len: 15; abundance: -; CDR3aa: CASSFGTGVTDTQYF; CDR3nt: TGTGCCAGCAGCTTTGGGACAGGGGTCACAGATACGCAGTATTTT
d_gene: TRBD1; j_gene: TRBJ2-6; v_gene: TRBV28; len: 17; abundance: many; CDR3aa: CASKAGQGALGANVLTF; CDR3nt: TGTGCCAGCAAGGCGGGACAGGGGGCTCTGGGGGCCAACGTCCTGACTTTC
d_gene: -; j_gene: TRBJ2-1; v_gene: TRBV29-1; len: 12; abundance: -; CDR3aa: CSVGDIDNEQFF; CDR3nt: TGCAGCGTTGGGGACATTGACAATGAGCAGTTCTTC
d_gene: -; j_gene: TRBJ2-7; v_gene: TRBV16; len: 15; abundance: many; CDR3aa: CASSPRPDLSYEQYF; CDR3nt: TGTGCCAGCAGCCCCCGGCCGGACCTTTCCTACGAGCAGTACTTC
d_gene: -; j_gene: TRBJ1-5; v_gene: TRBV27; len: 15; abundance: many; CDR3aa: CASSLVSGSNQPQHF; CDR3nt: TGTGCCAGCAGTTTAGTATCGGGAAGCAATCAGCCCCAGCATTTT
d_gene: TRBD1; j_gene: TRBJ1-5; v_gene: TRBV20-1; len: 13; abundance: many; CDR3aa: CSARHRGIQPQHF; CDR3nt: TGCAGTGCTAGACACAGGGGGATTCAGCCCCAGCATTTT
d_gene: -; j_gene: TRBJ2-3; v_gene: TRBV3-1; len: 15; abundance: few; CDR3aa: CASSQEQPGAGTQYF; CDR3nt: TGTGCCAGCAGCCAAGAGCAGCCGGGGGCAGGAACGCAGTATTTT
d_gene: -; j_gene: TRBJ1-4; v_gene: TRBV20-1; len: 17; abundance: -; CDR3aa: CSARPRKWGGMSEKLFF; CDR3nt: TGCAGTGCTAGACCTCGAAAGTGGGGAGGGATGTCCGAAAAACTGTTTTTT
d_gene: -; j_gene: TRBJ2-7; v_gene: TRBV7-9; len: 14; abundance: -; CDR3aa: CASSPRDTSYEQYF; CDR3nt: TGTGCCAGCAGCCCCAGGGACACCTCCTACGAGCAGTACTTC
d_gene: -; j_gene: TRBJ1-1; v_gene: TRBV15; len: 15; abundance: few; CDR3aa: CATSRAGGKDGGAFF; CDR3nt: TGTGCCACCAGCAGAGCCGGGGGGAAAGACGGTGGAGCTTTCTTT
d_gene: -; j_gene: TRBJ2-7; v_gene: TRBV20-1; len: 13; abundance: few; CDR3aa: CSAARDPTYEQYF; CDR3nt: TGCAGTGCTGCCCGGGACCCGACCTACGAGCAGTACTTC
d_gene: -; j_gene: TRBJ1-4; v_gene: TRBV2; len: 13; abundance: many; CDR3aa: CASSQELKEKLFF; CDR3nt: TGTGCCAGCTCCCAGGAGTTGAAGGAAAAACTGTTTTTT
d_gene: -; j_gene: TRBJ2-5; v_gene: TRBV28; len: 16; abundance: few; CDR3aa: CASSLSIQGGGETQYF; CDR3nt: TGTGCCAGCAGTTTATCCATCCAAGGAGGGGGAGAGACCCAGTACTTC
d_gene: -; j_gene: TRBJ2-7; v_gene: TRBV27; len: 14; abundance: few; CDR3aa: CASSLRDGTYEQYF; CDR3nt: TGTGCCAGCAGTTTGCGAGACGGGACCTACGAGCAGTACTTC
d_gene: -; j_gene: TRBJ1-4; v_gene: TRBV7-8; len: 15; abundance: -; CDR3aa: CASSLGRGRDEKLFF; CDR3nt: TGTGCCAGCAGCTTAGGGCGAGGTAGAGATGAAAAACTGTTTTTT
d_gene: -; j_gene: TRBJ2-3; v_gene: TRBV5-1; len: 15; abundance: many; CDR3aa: CASMTNSLITDTQYF; CDR3nt: TGCGCCAGCATGACAAACTCGCTCATCACAGATACGCAGTATTTT
d_gene: -; j_gene: TRBJ2-3; v_gene: TRBV7-3; len: 13; abundance: few; CDR3aa: CASSLLDTDTQYF; CDR3nt: TGTGCCAGCAGCCTATTGGACACAGATACGCAGTATTTT
d_gene: -; j_gene: TRBJ2-5; v_gene: TRBV2; len: 12; abundance: -; CDR3aa: CASMGYQETQYF; CDR3nt: TGTGCCAGCATGGGGTACCAAGAGACCCAGTACTTC
d_gene: -; j_gene: TRBJ2-5; v_gene: TRBV9; len: 12; abundance: many; CDR3aa: CASSVGQETQYF; CDR3nt: TGTGCCAGCAGCGTAGGGCAAGAGACCCAGTACTTC
d_gene: -; j_gene: TRBJ1-1; v_gene: TRBV7-2; len: 13; abundance: -; CDR3aa: CASSSSTVYEAFF; CDR3nt: TGTGCCAGCAGCAGTTCGACGGTTTATGAAGCTTTCTTT
d_gene: -; j_gene: TRBJ2-1; v_gene: TRBV7-6; len: 14; abundance: -; CDR3aa: CASSSRSGYNEQFF; CDR3nt: TGTGCCAGCAGCTCGCGGAGCGGATACAATGAGCAGTTCTTC
d_gene: TRBD1; j_gene: TRBJ2-7; v_gene: TRBV18; len: 17; abundance: many; CDR3aa: CASSPPGWDSPAYEQYF; CDR3nt: TGTGCCAGCTCACCCCCCGGGTGGGACAGTCCCGCCTACGAGCAGTACTTC
d_gene: -; j_gene: TRBJ2-3; v_gene: TRBV28; len: 13; abundance: many; CDR3aa: CASSLNSPDTQYF; CDR3nt: TGTGCCAGCAGTTTAAACTCCCCAGATACGCAGTATTTT
d_gene: TRBD2; j_gene: TRBJ2-4; v_gene: TRBV2; len: 20; abundance: few; CDR3aa: CASEGSLGLAGNRVKNIQYF; CDR3nt: TGTGCCAGCGAAGGGAGTTTAGGACTAGCGGGGAATCGTGTCAAAAACATTCAGTACTTC
d_gene: -; j_gene: TRBJ2-3; v_gene: TRBV12-3/TRBV12-4; len: 13; abundance: -; CDR3aa: CASSPTYTDTQYF; CDR3nt: TGTGCCAGCAGTCCAACGTACACAGATACGCAGTATTTT
d_gene: -; j_gene: TRBJ2-1; v_gene: TRBV20-1; len: 14; abundance: -; CDR3aa: CSASLGGSYNEQFF; CDR3nt: TGCAGTGCTAGCCTGGGGGGCTCCTACAATGAGCAGTTCTTC
d_gene: TRBD1; j_gene: TRBJ1-2; v_gene: TRBV28; len: 12; abundance: many; CDR3aa: CATWAGGGGYTF; CDR3nt: TGTGCCACCTGGGCAGGGGGCGGTGGCTACACCTTC
d_gene: TRBD2; j_gene: TRBJ2-2; v_gene: TRBV6-1; len: 17; abundance: many; CDR3aa: CASSVYGGFANTGELFF; CDR3nt: TGTGCCAGCAGTGTGTACGGGGGGTTCGCGAACACCGGGGAGCTGTTTTTT
d_gene: -; j_gene: TRBJ2-3; v_gene: TRBV18; len: 15; abundance: many; CDR3aa: CASSQLTAPTDTQYF; CDR3nt: TGTGCCAGCTCACAGCTCACCGCCCCCACAGATACGCAGTATTTT
d_gene: -; j_gene: TRBJ1-1; v_gene: TRBV28; len: 16; abundance: many; CDR3aa: CASLHAFRGGDTEAFF; CDR3nt: TGTGCCAGCCTGCACGCGTTCAGGGGAGGCGATACTGAAGCTTTCTTT
d_gene: -; j_gene: TRBJ1-2; v_gene: TRBV28; len: 11; abundance: many; CDR3aa: CASSSLPGYTF; CDR3nt: TGTGCCAGCAGTTCCCTTCCGGGGTACACCTTC
d_gene: TRBD2; j_gene: TRBJ2-1; v_gene: TRBV5-1; len: 16; abundance: -; CDR3aa: CASSPGASGGYNEQFF; CDR3nt: TGCGCCAGCAGCCCCGGGGCTAGCGGGGGCTACAATGAGCAGTTCTTC
d_gene: -; j_gene: TRBJ2-1; v_gene: TRBV5-1; len: 13; abundance: many; CDR3aa: CASSFRTNNEQFF; CDR3nt: TGCGCCAGCAGCTTCCGAACGAACAATGAGCAGTTCTTC
d_gene: -; j_gene: TRBJ1-1; v_gene: TRBV20-1; len: 16; abundance: many; CDR3aa: CSATGGSARRGTEAFF; CDR3nt: TGCAGTGCTACGGGGGGGTCCGCCCGGAGGGGCACTGAAGCTTTCTTT
d_gene: -; j_gene: TRBJ1-1; v_gene: TRBV29-1; len: 12; abundance: many; CDR3aa: CSVEGAGTEAFF; CDR3nt: TGCAGCGTTGAAGGGGCGGGAACTGAAGCTTTCTTT
d_gene: -; j_gene: TRBJ2-5; v_gene: TRBV30; len: 11; abundance: -; CDR3aa: CAWSAGETQYF; CDR3nt: TGTGCCTGGAGTGCGGGGGAGACCCAGTACTTC
d_gene: TRBD1; j_gene: TRBJ1-2; v_gene: TRBV20-1; len: 13; abundance: many; CDR3aa: CSASRQGIYGYTF; CDR3nt: TGCAGTGCTAGTCGACAGGGGATCTATGGCTACACCTTC